The clone carrying this T cell receptor (beta chain) was seen only once. The cohort comprised adults aged about 18 to 100 years residing in approximately 25 US areas. Donors were grouped by their self-reported clinical history. Either two negative PCRs, clearance, or symptom resolution qualified Cohort 3 donors as recovered. The data originate from a study of blood T cell repertoires in COVID-19. Study-wide context: Sample material is recorded as cDNA or gDNA derived from T cells, B-cell-depleted T cells, or PBMCs.

Generated by immunoSEQ multiplex PCR, the TCRdb table keeps only in-frame clones and is missing some. The table shows some 300,000 clones, with over 75% occurring only once. CDR1 is MNHEY and CDR2 is SMNVEV in the germline V gene (reference sequence). The CDR3 contains 13 residues. The ends were cut back, 0 bases at V and 2 bases at J, with 4 bases in the middle. The sample comprised PBMCs or T cells enriched from blood (not recorded which). This TCR derives from a woman in her 30s who had recovered from COVID-19. This chain connects TRBV27 to TRBJ1-2; no clear D gene. The CDR3 nucleotides read TGTGCCAGCAGTTTATCACAGAACTATGGCTACACCTTC. It yields the protein CASSLSQNYGYTF.